The clone carrying this T cell receptor (beta chain) has a handful of counts. Its antigen remains unidentified. Hyperthyroidism patients, all newly diagnosed, had under 2 months' duration and ages of 18 to 65. The data were taken from a study of Graves' ophthalmopathy and Graves' hyperthyroidism. Overall study results and limits: The model flagged ophthalmopathy progression at about 68% sensitivity and 72% to 80% specificity.

The ends were cut back, 2 bases at V and 2 bases at J, with 12 bases in the middle. CDR1 is LGHNT and CDR2 is FRNRAP in the germline V gene. The CDR3 spans 15 residues. Beta-chain TCR CDR3 regions were amplified from RNA transcripts. HTBI primers were used in a first-round RT-PCR, which preceded a second-round multiplex PCR. TCRdb fed the multiplex PCR reads into MiXCR, producing one record per CDR3 protein. This sample carries around 1.1 million distinct CDR3 sequences, approximately 35% of them seen once, and the ten largest clones take around 10%. The TCR comes from an adult man with Graves' hyperthyroidism. Sequenced sample: peripheral blood or thyroid tissue (not recorded which). V is TRBV12-5 and J is TRBJ2-5; D is perhaps TRBD1 (6 bases). In nucleotides, the CDR3 is TGTGCTAGTGGTTTGCTCGACAGGAGACAAGAGACCCAGTACTTC. Amino acid sequence: CASGLLDRRQETQYF.